The present T cell receptor beta chain was sequenced within a study of glioma-infiltrating T cells after dendritic cell vaccination. Study-level information: Dendritic cell vaccination trial patients had either newly diagnosed or recurrent glioblastoma. Study results and caveats: No direct clonality-survival link was found; a diverse polyclonal response may matter. Patients with more pretreatment TILs had longer time to progression and survival.

Time point indicated: after dendritic cell vaccination, including at tumor progression/relapse. Comments on this clone: Its antigen is unknown.

Looked up from germline, CDR1 is SGHTA and CDR2 is FQGNSA. This CDR3 is 11 amino acids long. The J segment lost 11 bases and the V segment lost 3 bases, leaving 3 bases of the junction unmatched. Clones were sequenced by immunoSEQ multiplex PCR, and TCRdb holds only the in-frame ones, with some missing. The data show approximately 50,000 clones, 75% to 90% seen once. The clonotype was recovered from a human donor with glioblastoma. V is TRBV7-2 and J is TRBJ1-1; 7 positions agree with TRBD1. The sequencing here drew on blood, taken after dendritic cell vaccination. The CDR3, as DNA: TGTGCCAGCAGCTTGGAGGGGGCTGCTTTCTTT. Protein sequence: CASSLEGAAFF.